This entry lists 21 T cell receptor beta chains sequenced from one sample in a study of tumor and adjacent non-tumor tissue in lung cancer. Three rounds of nested PCR, following a modified ARM-PCR protocol, produced the TCRbeta library. Each CDR3 protein gets one entry after TCRdb re-called the multiplex PCR reads with MiXCR. The sample has approximately 90,000 distinct CDR3 sequences, 67% seen once. RNA was extracted from bulk tissue without any cell sorting. Sequencing input: lung tumor tissue. Receptors originate from a man aged 55 to 70 with non-small cell lung cancer.

The genes are TRBV12-3 or TRBV12-4 and TRBJ2-4; TRBD1 matches 7 bases. CDR3 length: 15 residues. The ends lost 9 bases at V and 10 bases at J; junction bases unmatched: 18. The CDR3, as DNA: TGTGCCAGTAGCCCACTCGGGACAGAGGAAGGTATTCAGTACTTC. Translating it yields CASSPLGTEEGIQYF.

The chain employs TRBV2 and TRBJ2-3; TRBD2 agrees at 12 bases. V lost 7 bases, J lost 5 bases, and 7 bases stayed unmatched. Germline V CDR1 and CDR2: SNHLY, FYNNEI. CDR3 size: 15 residues. The CDR3 bases are TGTGCCAGCACAGCTAGCGGGAGGGTGTTAGATACGCAGTATTTT. This translates into CASTASGRVLDTQYF.

In the case of this clonotype: At one end the junction does not follow the germline gene, possibly because of a read error. The chain joins TRBV12-3 or TRBV12-4 to TRBJ1-4, with 7 bases lining up with TRBD1. The CDR3 runs 12 residues. The CDR3 here is CSSRTRQGRAFF. The CDR3, as DNA: TGCTCCAGCAGGACCCGACAGGGACGGGCGTTTTTT.

This clonotype was counted between two and nine times. The rearrangement joins TRBV6-6 to TRBJ1-5; D might be TRBD1 (6 bases). V lost 6 bases and J 6 bases, leaving 21 bases between the germline ends. The CDR3 is 16 amino acids. Germline values: CDR1 MNHNY, CDR2 SVGAGI (reference sequence). The CDR3 here is CASRSEQGPRGQPQHF. As DNA, the CDR3 is TGTGCCAGCAGATCAGAACAGGGCCCACGAGGTCAGCCCCAGCATTTT.

Concerning this clonotype: A single base separates this from a much larger clone, so it may be a read error. The V call is TRBV7-9, the J call TRBJ2-1; D unresolved. Germline V CDR1 and CDR2: SEHNR, FQNEAQ (reference sequence). The CDR3 extends over 15 amino acids. The CDR3 DNA follows: TGTGACAGCAGCTTAGTGGGTGGCGGCGGCAATGAGCAGTTCTTC. Translation gives CDSSLVGGGGNEQFF.

Remarks on this clonotype: One base away lies a much larger clone, so this may be a sequencing read error. The rearrangement links TRBV13 to TRBJ2-7; D gene unclear. Germline CDR1 PRHDT, CDR2 FYEKMQ (reference sequence). The CDR3 runs 13 residues. V was trimmed by 3 bases and J by 7 bases, leaving 13 bases between them. The CDR3 spells CASSFQATKEQYF. The CDR3 DNA follows: TGTGCCAGCAGCTTCCAGGCCACGAAGGAGCAGTACTTC.

The chain carries TRBV12-3 or TRBV12-4 and TRBJ1-2; D gene ambiguous. The germline V and J ends were trimmed by 5 bases and 1 base, with 11 bases remaining between them. CDR3 length: 14 residues. CDR3 loop: CASSLGIVNYGYTF. The CDR3 DNA follows: TGTGCCAGCAGTCTGGGGATAGTTAACTATGGCTACACCTTC.

As regards this clonotype: This likely comes from a read error, as the CDR3 has no conserved phenylalanine or tryptophan at its end. The V and J genes are TRBV5-1 and TRBJ2-3; the D gene is possibly TRBD2 (5 bases). Germline V gene lookup returns CDR1 SGHRS and CDR2 YFSETQ. The CDR3 totals 15 residues. V was clipped by 2 bases and J by 0 bases, with 10 bases between them. CDR3 sequence: CASSLEGTSTDTQYY. In DNA, the CDR3 is TGCGCCAGCAGCTTAGAGGGTACTAGCACAGATACGCAGTATTAT.

The table lists this clonotype with a count of one. This may be a read error: a much more frequent sequence differs by one nucleotide. The chain uses TRBV7-9 and TRBJ2-3, with 10 bases that match TRBD2. The CDR3 contains 15 residues. CDR1 and CDR2 (germline): SEHNR, FQNEAQ (reference sequence). The CDR3 reads CASGLWRLAGDTQYF. The CDR3 nucleotides read TGTGCCAGCGGCTTATGGCGACTAGCGGGAGATACGCAGTATTTT. The entire variable domain, with the rest obtained from reference TRBV7-9 and TRBJ2-3, is as follows: DTGVSQNPRHKITKRGQNVTFRCDPISEHNRLYWYRQTLGQGPEFLTYFQNEAQLEKSRLLSDRFSAERPKGSFSTLEIQRTEQGDSAMYLCASGLWRLAGDTQYFGPGTRLTVL.

In the case of this clonotype: The junction departs from germline at one end; a sequencing error may be responsible. V gene TRBV4-2 combines with J gene TRBJ1-1; D is uncertain. CDR1 and CDR2 (germline): LGHNA, YNFKEQ. The CDR3 runs 13 residues. CDR3 nucleotide sequence: TGTGCCAGCAGTCCGCCGGCGAACATTGAAGCTTTCTTT. This encodes CASSPPANIEAFF.

This clonotype showed up just a few times. This chain uses TRBV5-1 with TRBJ2-7, with 8 bases fitting TRBD2. CDR1 is SGHRS and CDR2 is YFSETQ in the germline V gene. The CDR3 extends over 15 amino acids. With 5 bases clipped from V and 3 bases from J, the junction kept 10 bases outside the gene matches. CDR3 amino acids: CASRTGTSDYYEQYF. The CDR3 nucleotides read TGCGCCAGCAGAACCGGGACTAGTGACTACTACGAGCAGTACTTC. The full variable domain, its missing parts supplied by reference TRBV5-1 and TRBJ2-7, is KAGVTQTPRYLIKTRGQQVTLSCSPISGHRSVSWYQQTPGQGLQFLFEYFSETQRNKGNFPGRFSGRQFSNSRSEMNVSTLELGDSALYLCASRTGTSDYYEQYFGPGTRLTVT.

Turning to this clonotype: One junction end does not reproduce the germline sequence, and a read error may be involved. The V call is TRBV6-5, the J call TRBJ1-6; D is undetermined. The germline V gene has CDR1 MNHEY and CDR2 SVGAGI. This CDR3 region has 16 residues. CDR3 in DNA: TGTGCCAGCAGTTTGAGGACTGGAACCTATAATTCACACCTCCTCTTT. Encoded protein: CASSLRTGTYNSHLLF.

This sequence joins TRBV29-1 and TRBJ2-7; 12 bases fit TRBD2. V trimming: 0 bases; J trimming: 1 base; junction bases outside the gene matches: 7. Germline CDR1 reads SQVTM; CDR2 reads ANQGSEA. CDR3 length: 17 amino acids. The DNA for the CDR3 is TGCAGCGTTGAAGATACTAGACTAGCGGGAGTATCCTACGAGCAGTACTTC. Amino acid sequence: CSVEDTRLAGVSYEQYF.

This clonotype was detected ten times or more. This rearrangement joins TRBV12-3 or TRBV12-4 to TRBJ2-7, with TRBD1 identical over 7 bases. The CDR3 has 15 residues. Trimming at V came to 5 bases and at J to 2 bases, leaving 9 bases not matched to a gene. The CDR3 sequence: CASSRPTGVTYEQYF. The CDR3 nucleotides are TGTGCCAGCAGTCGACCAACAGGGGTGACCTACGAGCAGTACTTC.

In regard to this clonotype: The junction does not match germline at one end; this may be a read error. The V gene is TRBV20-1, the J gene TRBJ1-2; D perhaps matches TRBD1 (5 bases). The CDR3 spans 14 residues. Germline V gives CDR1 DFQATT, CDR2 SNEGSKA (reference sequence). CDR3 residues: CSTRVGGLDYGYTF. Written as DNA, the CDR3 is TGCAGTACTAGGGTGGGGGGACTGGACTATGGCTACACCTTC.

Points on this clonotype: At one end, the junction sequence differs from germline, possibly due to a read error. The chain carries TRBV5-4 and TRBJ2-7; the match to TRBD1 covers 10 bases. The CDR3 contains 14 residues. Germline loops: CDR1 SGHNT, CDR2 YYREEE (reference sequence). CDR3 protein: CASSRGTGENEQHF. Written as DNA, the CDR3 is TGTGCCAGCAGCAGGGGGACAGGGGAAAACGAGCAGCACTTC.

This clonotype has only a few counts. Sequence at one end of the junction differs from germline and may be a read error. J is TRBJ2-5 and V is TRBV11-2; D not resolved. Germline values: CDR1 SGHAT, CDR2 FQNNGV. The CDR3 extends over 15 amino acids. Written as DNA, the CDR3 is TGTGCTAGCAGCTTAGGTGGGTCGCTCCAAGAGACCCAGTACTTC. Encoded protein: CASSLGGSLQETQYF.

The chain couples TRBV6-2 or TRBV6-3 to TRBJ2-1; 10 nucleotides agree with TRBD1. V was clipped by 7 bases and J by 9 bases; unmatched bases: 6. The germline CDR1 and CDR2 sequences are MNHEY and SVGEGT. This CDR3 region has 13 residues. The chain's CDR3 is CASTKTGGVEQFF. CDR3 sequence (DNA): TGTGCCAGCACCAAGACAGGGGGCGTTGAGCAGTTCTTC.

Points on this clonotype: A junction boundary mismatches the germline segment, possibly from a read error. The chain has TRBV5-1 and TRBJ2-3; maybe TRBD1 (5 bases). Germline loops: CDR1 SGHRS, CDR2 YFSETQ. The CDR3 length is 13 residues. CDR3: CASNSDTIDTQYF. In nucleotides, the CDR3 is TGCGCCAGCAACTCGGACACGATCGATACACAGTATTTT.

In the case of this clonotype: A read error may produce the germline difference seen at one junction end. The J gene is TRBJ1-2, the V gene TRBV10-3; tentatively, D is TRBD1 (6 bases). This CDR3 has 13 residues. In germline, CDR1 is ENHRY, CDR2 SYGVKD. In DNA form, the CDR3 reads TGTGCCATAAGTGAGATAACAGGGTATGCCTACACCTTC. Translation: CAISEITGYAYTF.

Remarks on this clonotype: An end of the junction differs from the germline gene, which may be a read error. This rearrangement joins TRBV5-4 to TRBJ2-2; 7 bases align to TRBD2. Germline CDR1 and CDR2: SGHNT and YYREEE (reference sequence). This CDR3 has 16 residues. CDR3 in DNA: TGTGCCAGCAGCGGGGGAGGGTTGGCGGGCACCGGGGAGCTGATTTTT. Its translation is CASSGGGLAGTGELIF.